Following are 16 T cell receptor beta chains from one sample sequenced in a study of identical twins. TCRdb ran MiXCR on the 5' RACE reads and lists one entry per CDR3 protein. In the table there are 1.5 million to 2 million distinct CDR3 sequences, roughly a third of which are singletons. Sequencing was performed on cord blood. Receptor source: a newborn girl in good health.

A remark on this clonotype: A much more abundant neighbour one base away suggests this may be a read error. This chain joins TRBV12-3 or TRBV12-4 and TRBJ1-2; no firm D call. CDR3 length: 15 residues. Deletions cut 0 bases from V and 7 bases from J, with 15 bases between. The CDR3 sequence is CASSLAVVGRLGYTF. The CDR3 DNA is TGTGCCAGCAGTTTAGCCGTGGTGGGTCGACTTGGCTACACCTTC.

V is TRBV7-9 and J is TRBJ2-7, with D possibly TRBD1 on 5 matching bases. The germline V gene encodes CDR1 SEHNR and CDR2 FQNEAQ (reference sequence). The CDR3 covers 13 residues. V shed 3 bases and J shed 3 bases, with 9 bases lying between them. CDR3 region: CASSFATGYEQYF. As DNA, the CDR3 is TGTGCCAGCAGCTTCGCTACAGGCTACGAGCAGTACTTC.

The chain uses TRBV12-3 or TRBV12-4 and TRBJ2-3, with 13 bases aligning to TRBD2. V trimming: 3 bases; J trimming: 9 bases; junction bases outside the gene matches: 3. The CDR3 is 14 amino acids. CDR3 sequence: CASSFQTSGRTQYF. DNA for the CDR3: TGTGCCAGCAGTTTCCAGACTAGCGGGAGGACGCAGTATTTT.

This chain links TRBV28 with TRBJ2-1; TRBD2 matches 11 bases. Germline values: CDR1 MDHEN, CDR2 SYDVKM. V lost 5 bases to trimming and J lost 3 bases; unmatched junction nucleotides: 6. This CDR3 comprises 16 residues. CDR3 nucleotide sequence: TGTGCCAGCAGTCCCACTAGCGGGAGATACTACAATGAGCAGTTCTTC. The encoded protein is CASSPTSGRYYNEQFF.

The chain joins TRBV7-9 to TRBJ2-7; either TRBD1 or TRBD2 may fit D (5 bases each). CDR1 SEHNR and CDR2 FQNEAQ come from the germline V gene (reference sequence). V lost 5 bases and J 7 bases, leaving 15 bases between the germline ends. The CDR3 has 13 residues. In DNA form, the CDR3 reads TGTGCCAGCAGCCGGGGACGGGTTGATGAGCAGTACTTC. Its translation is CASSRGRVDEQYF.

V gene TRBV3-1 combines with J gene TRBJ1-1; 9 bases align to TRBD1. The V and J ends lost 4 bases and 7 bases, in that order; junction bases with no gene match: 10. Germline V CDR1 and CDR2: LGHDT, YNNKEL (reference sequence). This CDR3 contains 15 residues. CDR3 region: CASSPRRTGADEAFF. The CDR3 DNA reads TGTGCCAGCAGCCCCCGAAGGACAGGGGCCGATGAAGCTTTCTTT.

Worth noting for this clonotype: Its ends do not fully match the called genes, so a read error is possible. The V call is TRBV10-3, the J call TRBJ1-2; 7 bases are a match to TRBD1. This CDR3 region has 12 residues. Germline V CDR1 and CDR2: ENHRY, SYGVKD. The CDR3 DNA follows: TGTGCCGTCAGACAGGGAGAGGGTGGCTACACCTTC. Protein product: CAVRQGEGGYTF.

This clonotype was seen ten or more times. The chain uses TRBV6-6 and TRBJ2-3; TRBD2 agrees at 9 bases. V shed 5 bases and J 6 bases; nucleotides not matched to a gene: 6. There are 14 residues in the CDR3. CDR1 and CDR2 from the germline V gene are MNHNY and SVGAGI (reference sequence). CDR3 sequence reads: CASSPRLAADTQYF. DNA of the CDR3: TGTGCCAGCAGTCCCCGACTAGCGGCCGATACGCAGTATTTT.

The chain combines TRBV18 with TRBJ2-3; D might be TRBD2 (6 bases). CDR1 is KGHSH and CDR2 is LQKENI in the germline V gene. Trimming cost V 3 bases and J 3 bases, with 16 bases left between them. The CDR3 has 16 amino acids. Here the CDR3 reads CASSPTGTPATDTQYF. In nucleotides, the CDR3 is TGTGCCAGCTCACCCACCGGGACTCCCGCTACAGATACGCAGTATTTT.

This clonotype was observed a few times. The CDR3 region is CASGFFKLGQGSTDTQYF. The CDR3 DNA reads TGTGCTAGTGGTTTCTTCAAATTAGGACAGGGGAGCACAGATACGCAGTATTTT. The rearrangement joins TRBV12-5 to TRBJ2-3; 9 bases fit TRBD1. There are 18 residues in the CDR3. The J segment lost 0 bases and the V segment lost 3 bases, leaving 10 bases of the junction unmatched. In germline, CDR1 is LGHNT, CDR2 FRNRAP.

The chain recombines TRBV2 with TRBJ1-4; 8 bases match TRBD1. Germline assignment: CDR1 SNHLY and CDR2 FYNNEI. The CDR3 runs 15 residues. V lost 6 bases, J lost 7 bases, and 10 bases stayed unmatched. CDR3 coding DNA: TGTGCCAGCAGGTTCGACAGGGGTCGTGTTGAAAAACTGTTTTTT. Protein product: CASRFDRGRVEKLFF.

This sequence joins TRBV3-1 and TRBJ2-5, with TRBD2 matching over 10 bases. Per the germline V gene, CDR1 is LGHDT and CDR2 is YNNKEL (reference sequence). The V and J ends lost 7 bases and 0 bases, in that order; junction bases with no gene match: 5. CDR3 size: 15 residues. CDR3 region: CASISGGQYQETQYF. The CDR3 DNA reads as TGTGCCAGCATTAGCGGGGGGCAGTACCAAGAGACCCAGTACTTC.

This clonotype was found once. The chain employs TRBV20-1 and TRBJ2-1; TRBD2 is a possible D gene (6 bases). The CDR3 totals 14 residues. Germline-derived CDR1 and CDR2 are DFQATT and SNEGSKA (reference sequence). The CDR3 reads CTGTLISALDEQFF. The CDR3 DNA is TGCACCGGGACTCTAATTTCCGCATTGGATGAGCAGTTCTTC.

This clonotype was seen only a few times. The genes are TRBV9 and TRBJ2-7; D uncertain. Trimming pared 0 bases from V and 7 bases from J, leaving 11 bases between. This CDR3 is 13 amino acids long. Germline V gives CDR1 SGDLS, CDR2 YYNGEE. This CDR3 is CASSVAPLVEQYF. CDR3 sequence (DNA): TGTGCCAGCAGCGTAGCTCCCCTAGTGGAGCAGTACTTC.

CDR3 DNA sequence: TGTGCCATCAGTGAATGGACTAGCGGGGTCCAAGAGACCCAGTACTTC. It encodes CAISEWTSGVQETQYF. This chain joins TRBV10-3 and TRBJ2-5; 12 nucleotides match TRBD2. The junction had 3 bases not matched to a gene; V was cut back by 3 bases and J by 1 base. This CDR3 is 16 amino acids long. Germline lookup yields CDR1 ENHRY and CDR2 SYGVKD.

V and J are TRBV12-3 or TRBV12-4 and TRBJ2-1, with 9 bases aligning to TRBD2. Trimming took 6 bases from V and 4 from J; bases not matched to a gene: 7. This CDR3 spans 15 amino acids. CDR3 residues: CASRTFSGRYNEQFF. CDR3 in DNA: TGTGCCAGCAGAACCTTCAGCGGGAGGTACAATGAGCAGTTCTTC.